A selection of T cell receptor beta chains follows, all from one sample in a study of breast tumors, draining lymph nodes, adjacent tissues. MiXCR, run by TCRdb on the multiplex PCR reads, gives a single entry per CDR3 protein. The sample includes 250,000 or so distinct CDR3 sequences, 30% seen only once; the top ten take 0.85% to 1.2%. Sequencing input: axillary lymph node tissue. The source of these receptors is a female donor with breast cancer. Some clones in this sample may be carry-over from other donors' samples. The CDR3 runs from the conserved cysteine through the conserved F or W. Each record gives: clone size, V gene, J gene, D gene, CDR3 protein, CDR3 DNA. The D gene is left open where the match is weak. Where a row states a size, it is once, few, many or the class of an expanded clone; other rows omit it.

.	TRBV5-1	TRBJ2-2	TRBD1	CASSLGDRVGYTGELFF	TGCGCCAGCAGCTTGGGGGACAGGGTTGGCTACACCGGGGAGCTGTTTTTT
few	TRBV4-1	TRBJ2-3	.	CASRHRGADTQYF	TGCGCCAGCCGCCACCGGGGCGCAGATACGCAGTATTTT
many	TRBV19	TRBJ2-5	TRBD2	CASSTRLAGGPGEKTQYF	TGTGCCAGTAGTACAAGACTAGCGGGAGGGCCGGGGGAGAAGACCCAGTACTTC
.	TRBV18	TRBJ2-1	.	CASSLTAGTLYNEQFF	TGTGCCAGCTCACTTACCGCCGGGACACTATACAATGAGCAGTTCTTC
many	TRBV5-1	TRBJ1-3	.	CASRNSPTSLAGSAGNTIYF	TGCGCCAGCAGAAACAGTCCAACATCCCTGGCAGGGTCCGCTGGAAACACCATATATTTT
many	TRBV12-3/TRBV12-4	TRBJ1-6	.	CASRTGTYNSPLHF	TGTGCCAGCAGAACCGGGACCTATAATTCACCCCTCCACTTT
many	TRBV6-1	TRBJ1-6	.	CASTVDSPSPLHF	TGTGCCAGCACCGTCGACAGTCCTTCACCCCTCCACTTT
.	TRBV10-3	TRBJ2-1	TRBD2	CAISEVASGSDEQFF	TGTGCCATCAGTGAAGTGGCTAGCGGGAGCGATGAGCAGTTCTTC
.	TRBV27	TRBJ2-2	TRBD1	CASSSTGTGNTGELFF	TGTGCCAGCAGTTCGACAGGGACGGGGAACACCGGGGAGCTGTTTTTT
many	TRBV11-3	TRBJ2-2	.	CASSLLGGDTGELFF	TGTGCCAGCAGCTTACTAGGGGGGGACACCGGGGAGCTGTTTTTT
.	TRBV7-9	TRBJ2-1	.	CASSEGPVAEQFF	TGTGCCAGCAGCGAGGGACCCGTGGCAGAGCAGTTCTTC
many	TRBV14	TRBJ2-7	TRBD1	CASKPGQGFLYEQYF	TGTGCCAGTAAACCGGGACAGGGCTTTCTCTACGAGCAGTACTTC
many	TRBV29-1	TRBJ2-1	TRBD2	CSVDEGGNEQFF	TGCAGCGTTGATGAGGGAGGGAATGAGCAGTTCTTC
many	TRBV5-6	TRBJ2-7	.	CASMAGAGLYEQYF	TGTGCCAGCATGGCCGGTGCGGGACTCTACGAGCAGTACTTC
many	TRBV20-1	TRBJ2-1	TRBD2	CSARDDAGGYYNEQFF	TGCAGTGCTAGAGATGATGCGGGAGGATACTACAATGAGCAGTTCTTC
.	TRBV20-1	TRBJ1-5	.	CSAREAGGPYEHF	TGCAGTGCTAGAGAGGCGGGAGGGCCGTACGAGCATTTT
.	TRBV12-3/TRBV12-4	TRBJ1-2	.	CASSFASGGYTF	TGTGCCAGCAGTTTCGCGTCCGGTGGCTACACCTTC
many	TRBV19	TRBJ2-1	TRBD2	CASSIPTSGRAHEQFF	TGTGCCAGTAGTATCCCAACTAGCGGGAGGGCCCATGAGCAGTTCTTC
.	TRBV6-1	TRBJ1-2	.	CASSVSVNGYIF	TGTGCCAGCAGCGTAAGTGTAAATGGCTACATCTTC
many	TRBV15	TRBJ1-5	.	CATSSPVPPSQPQHF	TGTGCCACCAGCTCTCCGGTCCCTCCCAGTCAGCCCCAGCATTTT
.	TRBV12-3/TRBV12-4	TRBJ2-6	TRBD2	CASVSGAGANVLTF	TGTGCCAGTGTGAGCGGGGCTGGGGCCAACGTCCTGACTTTC
many	TRBV7-9	TRBJ1-2	.	CASSLDLVTYGYTF	TGTGCCAGCAGCTTAGATTTAGTCACCTATGGCTACACCTTC
once	TRBV5-1	TRBJ2-2	TRBD2	CASRSLAGDGGELFF	TGCGCCAGCAGATCCCTAGCGGGAGATGGCGGGGAGCTGTTTTTT